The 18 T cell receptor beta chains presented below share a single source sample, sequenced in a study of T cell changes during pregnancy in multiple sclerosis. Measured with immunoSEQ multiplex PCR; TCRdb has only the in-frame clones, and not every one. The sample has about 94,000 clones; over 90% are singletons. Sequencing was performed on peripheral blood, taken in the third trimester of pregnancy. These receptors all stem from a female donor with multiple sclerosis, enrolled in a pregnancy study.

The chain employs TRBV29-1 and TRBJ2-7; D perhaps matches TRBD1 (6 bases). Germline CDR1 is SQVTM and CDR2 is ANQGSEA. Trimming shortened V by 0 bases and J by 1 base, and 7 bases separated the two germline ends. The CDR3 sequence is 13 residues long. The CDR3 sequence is CSVEEGGSYEQYF. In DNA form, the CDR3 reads TGCAGCGTTGAAGAAGGGGGATCCTACGAGCAGTACTTC.

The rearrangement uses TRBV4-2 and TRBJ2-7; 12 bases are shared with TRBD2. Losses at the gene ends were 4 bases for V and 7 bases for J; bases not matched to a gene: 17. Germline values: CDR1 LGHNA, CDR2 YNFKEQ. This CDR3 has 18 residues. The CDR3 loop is CASSLASLAGGPVGEQYF. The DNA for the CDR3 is TGTGCCAGCAGCCTTGCTAGTCTAGCGGGAGGGCCGGTTGGAGAGCAGTACTTC.

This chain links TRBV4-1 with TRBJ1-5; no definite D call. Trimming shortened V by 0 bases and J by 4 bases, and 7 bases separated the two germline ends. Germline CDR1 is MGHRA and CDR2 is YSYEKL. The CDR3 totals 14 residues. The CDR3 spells CASSQEEGNQPQHF. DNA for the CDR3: TGCGCCAGCAGCCAAGAAGAGGGAAATCAGCCCCAGCATTTT.

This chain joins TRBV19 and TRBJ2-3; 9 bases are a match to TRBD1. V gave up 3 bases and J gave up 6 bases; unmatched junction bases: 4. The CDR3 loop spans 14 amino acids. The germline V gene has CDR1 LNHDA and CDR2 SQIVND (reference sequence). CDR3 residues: CASSMGQGLDTQYF. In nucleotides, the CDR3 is TGTGCCAGTAGTATGGGACAGGGACTGGATACGCAGTATTTT.

Here the CDR3 DNA reads TGTGCCAGCAGCCTTTACCCAGGGACAGTCAATGAGCAGTTCTTC. Amino acids: CASSLYPGTVNEQFF. The chain joins TRBV11-2 to TRBJ2-1; 7 positions match TRBD1. Germline CDR1 SGHAT, CDR2 FQNNGV. Unmatched junction bases numbered 10, after V lost 5 bases and J lost 6 bases. This CDR3 region has 15 residues.

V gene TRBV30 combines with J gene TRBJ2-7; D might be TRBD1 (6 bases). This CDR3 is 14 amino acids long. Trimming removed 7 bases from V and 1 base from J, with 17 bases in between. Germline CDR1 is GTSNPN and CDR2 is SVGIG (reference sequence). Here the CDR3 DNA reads TGTGCCTCGGATATGGCAACAGGGTCCTACGAGCAGTACTTC. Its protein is CASDMATGSYEQYF.

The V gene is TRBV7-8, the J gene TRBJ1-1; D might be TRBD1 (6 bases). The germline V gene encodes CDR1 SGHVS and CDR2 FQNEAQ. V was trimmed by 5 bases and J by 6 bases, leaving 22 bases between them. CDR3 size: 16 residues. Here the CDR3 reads CASSRESGGFNAEAFF. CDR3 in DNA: TGTGCCAGCAGCCGGGAGTCGGGGGGCTTCAACGCTGAAGCTTTCTTT.

The CDR3 DNA reads TGTGCCAGCAGTTTATCCGGGGGGCGTGGAAACACCATATATTTT. It yields the protein CASSLSGGRGNTIYF. V gene TRBV28 combines with J gene TRBJ1-3; tentative D call: TRBD1 (6 bases). This CDR3 has 15 amino acids. Trimming stripped 1 base from V and 3 bases from J, with 10 bases between. Germline CDR1 and CDR2: MDHEN and SYDVKM. The complete variable domain, with remaining parts taken from reference TRBV28 and TRBJ1-3, reads DVKVTQSSRYLVKRTGEKVFLECVQDMDHENMFWYRQDPGLGLRLIYFSYDVKMKEKGDIPEGYSVSREKKERFSLILESASTNQTSMYLCASSLSGGRGNTIYFGEGSWLTVV.

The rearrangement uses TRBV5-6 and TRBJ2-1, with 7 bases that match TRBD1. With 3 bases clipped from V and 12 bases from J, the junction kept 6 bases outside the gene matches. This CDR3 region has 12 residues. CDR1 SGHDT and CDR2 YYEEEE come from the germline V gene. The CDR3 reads CASSSGRQGQFF. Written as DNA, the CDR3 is TGTGCCAGCAGCTCGGGACGACAGGGGCAGTTCTTC.

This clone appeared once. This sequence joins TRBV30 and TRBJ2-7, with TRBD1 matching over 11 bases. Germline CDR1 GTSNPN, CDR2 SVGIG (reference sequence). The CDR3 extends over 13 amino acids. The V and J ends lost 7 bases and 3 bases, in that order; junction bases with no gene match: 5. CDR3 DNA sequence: TGTGCCTTTCGGACAGGGGGCATCTACGAGCAGTACTTC. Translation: CAFRTGGIYEQYF.

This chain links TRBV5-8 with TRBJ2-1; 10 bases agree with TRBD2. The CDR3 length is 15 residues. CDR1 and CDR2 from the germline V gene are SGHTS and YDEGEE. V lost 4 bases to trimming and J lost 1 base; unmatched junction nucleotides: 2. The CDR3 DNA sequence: TGTGCCAGCAGCCCACTAGCGGGATCCTACAATGAGCAGTTCTTC. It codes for CASSPLAGSYNEQFF.

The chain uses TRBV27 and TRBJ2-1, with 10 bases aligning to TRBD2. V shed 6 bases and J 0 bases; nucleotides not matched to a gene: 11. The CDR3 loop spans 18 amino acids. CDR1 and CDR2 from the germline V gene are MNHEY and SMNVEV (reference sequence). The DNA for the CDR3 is TGTGCCAGCAGACTAGCGGGAAGGGCAGGCCCCTCCTACAATGAGCAGTTCTTC. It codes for CASRLAGRAGPSYNEQFF.

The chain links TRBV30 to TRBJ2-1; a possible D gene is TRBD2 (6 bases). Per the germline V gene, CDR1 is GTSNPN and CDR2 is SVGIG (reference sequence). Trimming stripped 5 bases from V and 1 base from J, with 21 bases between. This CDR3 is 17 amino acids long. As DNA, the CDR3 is TGTGCCTGGGTTGGGGGAGGTACGAGGGGTTCCTACAATGAGCAGTTCTTC. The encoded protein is CAWVGGGTRGSYNEQFF.

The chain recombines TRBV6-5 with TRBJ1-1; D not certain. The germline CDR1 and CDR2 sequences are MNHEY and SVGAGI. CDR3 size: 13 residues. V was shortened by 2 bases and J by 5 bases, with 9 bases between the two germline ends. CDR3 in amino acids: CASSYAGRTEAFF. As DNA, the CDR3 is TGTGCCAGCAGTTACGCGGGGAGGACTGAAGCTTTCTTT.

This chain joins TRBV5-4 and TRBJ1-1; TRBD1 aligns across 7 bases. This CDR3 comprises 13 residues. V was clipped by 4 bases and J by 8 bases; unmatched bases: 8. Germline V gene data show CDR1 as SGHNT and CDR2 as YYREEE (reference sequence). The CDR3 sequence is CASSQPTGAEAFF. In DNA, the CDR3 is TGTGCCAGCAGCCAACCCACAGGGGCGGAAGCTTTCTTT.

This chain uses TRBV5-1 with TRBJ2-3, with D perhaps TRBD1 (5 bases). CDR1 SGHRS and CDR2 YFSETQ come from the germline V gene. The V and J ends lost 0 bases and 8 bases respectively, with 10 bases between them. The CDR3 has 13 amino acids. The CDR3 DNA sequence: TGCGCCAGCAGCTTGGAGGGGCGGTTTACGCAGTATTTT. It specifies CASSLEGRFTQYF.

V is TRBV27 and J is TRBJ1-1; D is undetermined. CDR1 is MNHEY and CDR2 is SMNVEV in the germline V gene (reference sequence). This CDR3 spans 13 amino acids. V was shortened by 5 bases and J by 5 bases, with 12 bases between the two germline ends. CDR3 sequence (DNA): TGTGCCAGCAGTGACGTGGGGAGGACTGAAGCTTTCTTT. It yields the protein CASSDVGRTEAFF.

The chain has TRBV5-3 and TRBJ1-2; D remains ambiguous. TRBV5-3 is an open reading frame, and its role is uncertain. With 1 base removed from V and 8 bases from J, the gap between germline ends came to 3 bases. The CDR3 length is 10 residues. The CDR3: CARSLSGYTF. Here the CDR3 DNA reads TGTGCCAGAAGCTTGAGCGGCTACACCTTC.